Below, 27 T cell receptor beta chains from the same sample are listed, as sequenced in a study of blood T cell repertoires in COVID-19. The table came from immunoSEQ multiplex PCR; TCRdb's copy has only in-frame clones and leaves some out. The profile shows 200,000 to 300,000 clones, about 85% of them singletons. Sequencing was done on a sample of peripheral blood. The receptors here all came from a young man with active or convalescent COVID-19.

The chain uses TRBV2 and TRBJ2-3, with 11 bases aligning to TRBD2. The V gene's germline CDR1 is SNHLY and CDR2 FYNNEI. V shed 6 bases and J 4 bases; nucleotides not matched to a gene: 15. This CDR3 comprises 18 residues. Here the CDR3 reads CASSFGRLAGGRADTQYF. CDR3 coding DNA: TGTGCCAGCAGCTTTGGACGGCTAGCGGGGGGTAGGGCAGATACGCAGTATTTT. The full variable domain, its missing parts supplied by reference TRBV2 and TRBJ2-3, is EPEVTQTPSHQVTQMGQEVILRCVPISNHLYFYWYRQILGQKVEFLVSFYNNEISEKSEIFDDQFSVERPDGSNFTLKIRSTKLEDSAMYFCASSFGRLAGGRADTQYFGPGTRLTVL.

On this clone itself: One junction end disagrees with the germline gene, perhaps due to a read error. The CDR3 DNA is TGTGCCAGCAGCTTGGGGTTGGACAGGGCTACGTTGCGGGACTTC. Encoded protein: CASSLGLDRATLRDF. V gene TRBV5-6 combines with J gene TRBJ2-7, with TRBD1 matching over 8 bases. This CDR3 has 15 residues. Germline V gene data show CDR1 as SGHDT and CDR2 as YYEEEE.

The CDR3 is CASSRGGGVDTEAFF. The CDR3, as DNA: TGTGCCAGCTCCCGGGGCGGGGGTGTGGACACTGAAGCTTTCTTT. The chain employs TRBV18 and TRBJ1-1; D might be TRBD1 (5 bases). The CDR3 runs to 15 residues. Germline V gene data show CDR1 as KGHSH and CDR2 as LQKENI. V gave up 6 bases and J gave up 3 bases, with 17 bases separating them. Based on the CDR3 plus reference TRBV18 and TRBJ1-1, the full variable domain is NAGVMQNPRHLVRRRGQEARLRCSPMKGHSHVYWYRQLPEEGLKFMVYLQKENIIDESGMPKERFSAEFPKEGPSILRIQQVVRGDSAAYFCASSRGGGVDTEAFFGQGTRLTVV.

The rearrangement joins TRBV6-5 to TRBJ1-1; 8 nucleotides align to TRBD1. Trimming took 0 bases from V and 11 from J; bases not matched to a gene: 11. The CDR3 runs 15 residues. Looked up from germline, CDR1 is MNHEY and CDR2 is SVGAGI. CDR3: CASSYSSRGPQVAFF. The CDR3 DNA reads as TGTGCCAGCAGTTACTCGAGCAGGGGGCCTCAAGTGGCTTTCTTT.

The rearrangement joins TRBV18 to TRBJ2-1, with TRBD2 matching 7 bases. The CDR3 is 16 amino acids. Germline lookup yields CDR1 KGHSH and CDR2 LQKENI. Losses at the gene ends were 4 bases for V and 2 bases for J; bases not matched to a gene: 8. CDR3 in amino acids: CASSRRGAGAYNEQFF. The CDR3 DNA reads TGTGCCAGCTCACGCCGCGGTGCGGGAGCCTACAATGAGCAGTTCTTC.

The V gene is TRBV6-6, the J gene TRBJ1-5; 8 positions agree with TRBD1. Trimming cost V 7 bases and J 1 base; bases outside gene matches: 3. This CDR3 spans 14 amino acids. From germline, CDR1 is MNHNY and CDR2 SVGAGI (reference sequence). CDR3 bases: TGTGCCAGCATGAGGACAGGGAGCAATCAGCCCCAGCATTTT. It yields the protein CASMRTGSNQPQHF.

This chain joins TRBV23-1 and TRBJ2-7; D possibly corresponds to TRBD1 (5 bases). TRBV23-1 falls under the ORF class, with uncertain function. V lost 3 bases and J 9 bases, leaving 21 bases between the germline ends. This CDR3 is 15 amino acids long. CDR3 in amino acids: CASSHQKGQAKGQYF. CDR3 sequence (DNA): TGCGCCAGCAGTCATCAGAAGGGGCAGGCGAAGGGGCAGTACTTC.

This rearrangement joins TRBV7-2 to TRBJ2-7, with D perhaps matching TRBD1 (6 bases). Germline CDR1 and CDR2: SGHTA and FQGNSA. Trimming took off 5 bases at V and 3 bases at J, with 14 bases between the two ends. The CDR3 spans 14 residues. CDR3 protein: CASSPLTGLYEQYF. CDR3 nucleotides: TGTGCCAGCAGCCCTTTGACAGGTCTCTACGAGCAGTACTTC. Full variable domain (rest looked up from reference TRBV7-2 and TRBJ2-7): GAGVSQSPSNKVTEKGKDVELRCDPISGHTALYWYRQSLGQGLEFLIYFQGNSAPDKSGLPSDRFSAERTGGSVSTLTIQRTQQEDSAVYLCASSPLTGLYEQYFGPGTRLTVT.

The rearrangement links TRBV25-1 to TRBJ1-6, with a weak D call TRBD1 (6 bases). The germline V gene has CDR1 MGHDK and CDR2 SYGVNS. CDR3 length: 15 residues. Deletions cut 3 bases from V and 5 bases from J, with 11 bases between. CDR3 nucleotide sequence: TGTGCCAGCAGTGAGGGGGCTAGGGATAATTCACCCCTCCACTTT. Its translation is CASSEGARDNSPLHF.

The chain uses TRBV10-3 and TRBJ2-1, with 11 nucleotides matching TRBD1. The V segment lost 7 bases and the J segment 6 bases; nucleotides outside the gene matches: 5. The germline V gene encodes CDR1 ENHRY and CDR2 SYGVKD. This CDR3 contains 14 residues. CDR3 DNA: TGTGCCATCACCCCCGGGACAGGGGGCAATGAGCAGTTCTTC. This gives the protein CAITPGTGGNEQFF.

CDR3 nucleotide sequence: TGTGCCAGCAGCCGGACAGCAAACTATGGCTACACCTTC. Translation: CASSRTANYGYTF. The rearrangement joins TRBV7-9 to TRBJ1-2; possible D gene TRBD1, 6 bases. This CDR3 is 13 amino acids long. CDR1 and CDR2 (germline): SEHNR, FQNEAQ (reference sequence). V lost 5 bases to trimming and J lost 2 bases, with 9 bases between them. Looking up the rest from reference TRBV7-9 and TRBJ1-2 gives the full variable domain: DTGVSQNPRHKITKRGQNVTFRCDPISEHNRLYWYRQTLGQGPEFLTYFQNEAQLEKSRLLSDRFSAERPKGSFSTLEIQRTEQGDSAMYLCASSRTANYGYTFGSGTRLTVV.

V gene TRBV5-1 combines with J gene TRBJ2-7; the match to TRBD2 covers 11 bases. Germline V gene data show CDR1 as SGHRS and CDR2 as YFSETQ. V lost 0 bases to trimming and J lost 5 bases; unmatched junction nucleotides: 7. This CDR3 contains 16 residues. CDR3 in amino acids: CASSLGTSGSYDEQYF. The DNA for the CDR3 is TGCGCCAGCAGCTTGGGGACTAGCGGGTCGTACGACGAGCAGTACTTC.

This CDR3 reads CSVEAGGPTDTQYF. CDR3 nucleotide sequence: TGCAGCGTTGAGGCGGGAGGTCCCACAGATACGCAGTATTTT. The rearrangement uses TRBV29-1 and TRBJ2-3, with 8 nucleotides matching TRBD2. The V gene end was trimmed by 3 bases and the J gene end by 2 bases; junction bases not matched to a gene: 4. This CDR3 comprises 14 residues. Germline V gene sequence: CDR1 SQVTM, CDR2 ANQGSEA.

CDR3 in DNA: TGTGCCAGCAGCGGACGACAGGGATTTGGGCGAAGGGGCAATCAGCCCCAGCATTTT. Residues: CASSGRQGFGRRGNQPQHF. The gene calls are TRBV5-4 and TRBJ1-5; 7 bases map to TRBD1. Trimming cost V 4 bases and J 2 bases; bases outside gene matches: 18. The CDR3 sequence is 19 residues long. CDR1 and CDR2 (germline): SGHNT, YYREEE (reference sequence). The complete variable domain, with remaining parts taken from reference TRBV5-4 and TRBJ1-5, reads ETGVTQSPTHLIKTRGQQVTLRCSSQSGHNTVSWYQQALGQGPQFIFQYYREEENGRGNFPPRFSGLQFPNYSSELNVNALELDDSALYLCASSGRQGFGRRGNQPQHFGDGTRLSIL.

The chain combines TRBV9 with TRBJ2-5, with D maybe TRBD1 (5 bases). The V end lost 0 bases, the J end lost 4 bases, and 16 bases lay between the germline ends. The germline gives CDR1 SGDLS, CDR2 YYNGEE. This CDR3 contains 16 residues. The CDR3 DNA follows: TGTGCCAGCAGCGTAGGATGGCAGGGTCCGGGAGAGACCCAGTACTTC. This encodes CASSVGWQGPGETQYF.

The chain employs TRBV5-1 and TRBJ1-1, with TRBD1 as a possible D gene (6 bases). Deletions cut 2 bases from V and 1 base from J, with 12 bases between. This CDR3 contains 15 residues. CDR1 and CDR2 from the germline V gene are SGHRS and YFSETQ. The CDR3 region has the DNA TGCGCCAGCAGCTTTTACGGCAGGGGGAACACTGAAGCTTTCTTT. Translated, it gives CASSFYGRGNTEAFF.

The chain uses TRBV5-1 and TRBJ2-7; TRBD1 aligns across 10 bases. The CDR3 has 14 residues. With V trimmed by 4 bases and J by 4 bases, 5 bases remained unmatched. CDR1 and CDR2 (germline): SGHRS, YFSETQ. The DNA of the CDR3 is TGCGCCAGCAGCGGGGACAGGGGTGGATACGAGCAGTACTTC. Translation gives CASSGDRGGYEQYF.

The chain recombines TRBV7-6 with TRBJ1-6, with no clear D. CDR3 length: 16 amino acids. Germline V gene sequence: CDR1 SGHVS, CDR2 FNYEAQ. The ends were cut back, 1 base at V and 2 bases at J, with 9 bases in the middle. In DNA, the CDR3 is TGTGCCAGCAGCTTAGAAACGGGTCCCTATAATTCACCCCTCCACTTT. Protein: CASSLETGPYNSPLHF. Based on the CDR3 plus reference TRBV7-6 and TRBJ1-6, the full variable domain is GAGVSQSPRYKVTKRGQDVALRCDPISGHVSLYWYRQALGQGPEFLTYFNYEAQQDKSGLPNDRFSAERPEGSISTLTIQRTEQRDSAMYRCASSLETGPYNSPLHFGNGTRLTVT.

The chain links TRBV7-3 to TRBJ1-1, with 7 bases that match TRBD1. CDR1 and CDR2 from the germline V gene are SGHTA and FQGTGA. The junction had 7 bases not matched to a gene; V was cut back by 6 bases and J by 0 bases. The CDR3 covers 15 residues. The CDR3 DNA follows: TGTGCCAGCAGTACCGCGGGACAGATGAACACTGAAGCTTTCTTT. Residues: CASSTAGQMNTEAFF.

The chain employs TRBV18 and TRBJ2-2, with TRBD2 matching over 8 bases. Germline-derived CDR1 and CDR2 are KGHSH and LQKENI. After removal of 2 bases from V and 2 bases from J, the junction contained 4 bases not matched to a gene. The CDR3 sequence is 16 residues long. CDR3 sequence (DNA): TGTGCCAGCTCACCATACACTAGCGGCAACACCGGGGAGCTGTTTTTT. This sequence encodes CASSPYTSGNTGELFF.

The chain uses TRBV5-1 and TRBJ1-4; 9 bases agree with TRBD1. The CDR3 sequence is 16 residues long. After removal of 1 base from V and 7 bases from J, the junction contained 8 bases not matched to a gene. CDR1 and CDR2 (germline): SGHRS, YFSETQ. For the CDR3, the DNA is TGCGCCAGCAGCTTGATGGGACAGGGCGGGGGTGAAAAACTGTTTTTT. Translation: CASSLMGQGGGEKLFF.

The rearrangement joins TRBV5-1 to TRBJ2-1; TRBD2 agrees at 8 bases. The CDR3 loop spans 15 amino acids. The V segment lost 2 bases and the J segment 2 bases; nucleotides outside the gene matches: 3. Looked up from germline, CDR1 is SGHRS and CDR2 is YFSETQ. The CDR3 nucleotides are TGCGCCAGCAGCTTAGGTAGCGGGGCCTACAATGAGCAGTTCTTC. Protein product: CASSLGSGAYNEQFF. Variable domain in full (rest from reference TRBV5-1 and TRBJ2-1): KAGVTQTPRYLIKTRGQQVTLSCSPISGHRSVSWYQQTPGQGLQFLFEYFSETQRNKGNFPGRFSGRQFSNSRSEMNVSTLELGDSALYLCASSLGSGAYNEQFFGPGTRLTVL.

CDR3 protein: CATSSIQERHQETQYF. CDR3 bases: TGTGCCACCAGCAGTATACAGGAAAGACACCAAGAGACCCAGTACTTC. The chain joins TRBV15 to TRBJ2-5; possible D gene TRBD1, 5 bases. Trimming took 3 bases from V and 0 from J, leaving 14 bases between them. CDR1 is LNHNV, CDR2 YYDKDF, per germline (reference sequence). This CDR3 has 16 amino acids.

The rearrangement joins TRBV29-1 to TRBJ1-1, with D uncertain. This CDR3 spans 13 amino acids. Germline V gene sequence: CDR1 SQVTM, CDR2 ANQGSEA. The V end lost 6 bases, the J end lost 4 bases, and 15 bases lay between the germline ends. The CDR3 region is CSVAGLSVTEAFF. In nucleotides, the CDR3 is TGCAGCGTCGCAGGATTGTCGGTCACTGAAGCTTTCTTT. Complete variable domain (other parts from reference TRBV29-1 and TRBJ1-1): SAVISQKPSRDICQRGTSLTIQCQVDSQVTMMFWYRQQPGQSLTLIATANQGSEATYESGFVIDKFPISRPNLTFSTLTVSNMSPEDSSIYLCSVAGLSVTEAFFGQGTRLTVV.

V and J are TRBV2 and TRBJ1-5, with 9 nucleotides matching TRBD1. The germline V gene encodes CDR1 SNHLY and CDR2 FYNNEI. V trimming: 4 bases; J trimming: 7 bases; junction bases outside the gene matches: 5. The CDR3 length is 14 residues. CDR3 loop: CASSVQGQGQPQHF. The CDR3 DNA follows: TGTGCCAGCAGTGTTCAGGGACAGGGACAGCCCCAGCATTTT.

The chain employs TRBV28 and TRBJ2-3, with 7 bases matching TRBD1. This CDR3 is 16 amino acids long. The germline V gene has CDR1 MDHEN and CDR2 SYDVKM. After removal of 6 bases from V and 2 bases from J, the junction contained 11 bases not matched to a gene. The CDR3, as DNA: TGTGCCAGCAGGGGGGACCGGGACAGCATCACAGATACGCAGTATTTT. Protein product: CASRGDRDSITDTQYF.

For the CDR3, the DNA is TGCGCCAGCAGCCAAGATCCGACAGGCGATAATTCACCCCTCCACTTT. It is translated as CASSQDPTGDNSPLHF. The chain couples TRBV4-3 to TRBJ1-6, with TRBD1 as a possible D gene (6 bases). The CDR3 sequence is 16 residues long. The germline gives CDR1 LGHNA, CDR2 YSLEER. V was cut by 0 bases and J by 5 bases, with 11 bases left in between.